The 22 T cell receptor beta chains below come from one sample, sequenced in a study of blood T cell repertoires in COVID-19. The repertoire was sequenced with immunoSEQ multiplex PCR; TCRdb's copy has only in-frame clones and lacks some. The table lists fewer than 150,000 clones, about nine tenths of them singletons. The sequenced sample was peripheral blood. These receptor sequences come from a man aged 50-59 years with active or convalescent COVID-19.

V gene TRBV19 combines with J gene TRBJ1-5, with 8 positions matching TRBD1. The V gene end was trimmed by 9 bases and the J gene end by 7 bases; junction bases not matched to a gene: 5. The CDR3 runs to 12 residues. Germline CDR1 reads LNHDA; CDR2 reads SQIVND (reference sequence). The CDR3 protein is CASTTGAQPQHF. CDR3 nucleotides: TGTGCCAGCACGACAGGGGCCCAGCCCCAGCATTTT.

J is TRBJ2-4 and V is TRBV21-1; TRBD1, the D gene given by the table, was not confirmed from the DNA. TRBV21-1 is termed a pseudogene. This CDR3 is 16 amino acids long. CDR3 DNA sequence: TGTGCCAGCAGCGCCCGGGACAGGGGGACCAAAAACATTCAGTACTTC. It encodes CASSARDRGTKNIQYF.

The CDR3 region has the DNA TGTGCCAGCTCACCGGTACCCGGGCCAGGGGCCTACGAGCAGTACTTC. It codes for CASSPVPGPGAYEQYF. The chain has TRBV18 and TRBJ2-7, with a possible D match to TRBD1 (6 bases). The CDR3 consists of 16 residues. Germline V gives CDR1 KGHSH, CDR2 LQKENI. The V and J ends lost 3 bases and 2 bases respectively, with 17 bases between them.

CDR3 DNA: TGTGCCAGCAGCCAAGTCCCCGGGTCTAATGAAAAACTGTTTTTT. Translating gives CASSQVPGSNEKLFF. V gene TRBV3-1 (or the pseudogene TRBV3-2) combines with J gene TRBJ1-4, with D unresolved. The CDR3 consists of 15 residues. Germline V gene sequence: CDR1 LGHDT, CDR2 YNNKEL (reference sequence). V was shortened by 1 base and J by 3 bases, with 9 bases between the two germline ends.

Written as DNA, the CDR3 is TGTGCAAGTCGCTCCTGGATGGGACTGAACACCGGGGAGCTGTTTTTT. Translated: CASRSWMGLNTGELFF. V is TRBV12-2 and J is TRBJ2-2; no DNA check was done on the table's D call, TRBD2. TRBV12-2 is an annotated pseudogene. The CDR3 sequence is 16 residues long.

V is TRBV6-5 and J is TRBJ2-7, with a tentative D call TRBD2 (5 bases). Per germline, CDR1 MNHEY and CDR2 SVGAGI. The CDR3 is 16 amino acids. Trimming left V 2 bases short and J 5 bases short, with 19 bases between. CDR3 nucleotides: TGTGCCAGCAGTTACACCCCGGACTGGCGAAGAGACGAGCAGTACTTC. Residues: CASSYTPDWRRDEQYF.

This sequence joins TRBV4-2 and TRBJ2-2, with D perhaps TRBD1 (6 bases). The germline CDR1 and CDR2 sequences are LGHNA and YNFKEQ. The CDR3 is made up of 15 amino acids. V was trimmed by 1 base and J by 2 bases, leaving 8 bases between them. The CDR3: CASSQAGANTGELFF. Written as DNA, the CDR3 is TGTGCCAGCAGCCAAGCAGGGGCCAACACCGGGGAGCTGTTTTTT.

The chain recombines TRBV2 with TRBJ1-4, with 10 bases aligning to TRBD1. V shed 4 bases, J shed 3 bases, and the junction held 2 bases outside the gene matches. CDR1 and CDR2 from the germline V gene are SNHLY and FYNNEI. This CDR3 is 15 amino acids long. This CDR3 is CASSGQGAANEKLFF. As DNA, the CDR3 is TGTGCCAGCAGTGGACAGGGGGCGGCTAATGAAAAACTGTTTTTT.

The V and J genes are TRBV5-8 and TRBJ2-7; no definite D call. This CDR3 has 15 residues. Looked up from germline, CDR1 is SGHTS and CDR2 is YDEGEE. The V end lost 0 bases, the J end lost 2 bases, and 12 bases lay between the germline ends. CDR3 in DNA: TGTGCCAGCAGCTTGGGCTCGGCAGACACCTACGAGCAGTACTTC. Translation gives CASSLGSADTYEQYF.

The V call is TRBV21-1, the J call TRBJ2-7; the tabulated D call, TRBD2, remains unverified against the DNA. TRBV21-1 corresponds to a pseudogene. The CDR3 contains 16 residues. CDR3 loop: CASSKAPSGRSYEQYF. The CDR3 nucleotides are TGTGCCAGCAGCAAAGCGCCTAGCGGCCGCTCCTACGAGCAGTACTTC.

The rearrangement uses TRBV5-4 and TRBJ2-7; possibly TRBD1 for D (6 bases). The CDR3 runs to 13 residues. Trimming cost V 2 bases and J 2 bases, with 8 bases left between them. Germline loops: CDR1 SGHNT, CDR2 YYREEE (reference sequence). CDR3 sequence (DNA): TGTGCCAGCAGCTTCGGACAGACCTACGAGCAGTACTTC. It translates to CASSFGQTYEQYF.

The chain couples TRBV28 to TRBJ1-4; D may be TRBD1 (5 bases). Trimming cost V 8 bases and J 8 bases, with 18 bases left between them. The CDR3 length is 14 residues. Looked up from germline, CDR1 is MDHEN and CDR2 is SYDVKM. The CDR3 DNA reads TGTGCCAGCCTGAGTTGGCAGGGTAACGAAAAACTGTTTTTT. Translation: CASLSWQGNEKLFF.

The chain combines TRBV5-1 with TRBJ1-6; no reliable D call. The germline V gene encodes CDR1 SGHRS and CDR2 YFSETQ. The CDR3 is 15 amino acids. V was shortened by 0 bases and J by 6 bases, with 10 bases between the two germline ends. CDR3 in DNA: TGCGCCAGCAGCTTGGGGGCAGATTCTAATTCACCCCTCCACTTT. Translating it yields CASSLGADSNSPLHF.

The chain carries TRBV7-2 and TRBJ2-2; no clear D. Germline CDR1 reads SGHTA; CDR2 reads FQGNSA. Trimming cost V 6 bases and J 2 bases, with 10 bases left between them. This CDR3 has 14 residues. CDR3 region: CASRLGPNTGELFF. Here the CDR3 DNA reads TGTGCCAGCAGGCTAGGTCCAAACACCGGGGAGCTGTTTTTT.

The rearrangement joins TRBV20-1 to TRBJ2-7, with a possible D match to TRBD1 (6 bases). CDR3 size: 13 residues. V lost 3 bases, J lost 3 bases, and 12 bases lay in between. Germline V lookup: CDR1 DFQATT, CDR2 SNEGSKA (reference sequence). DNA for the CDR3: TGCAGTGCTAGTAGGCACAGGGACTACGAGCAGTACTTC. This gives the protein CSASRHRDYEQYF.

The CDR3, as DNA: TGCGCCAGCAGTGAGTCCGGGTCCTACGAGCAGTACTTC. Its protein product is CASSESGSYEQYF. The chain joins TRBV10-1 to TRBJ2-7; D remains unclear. The CDR3 totals 13 residues. In germline, CDR1 is WNHNN, CDR2 SYGVQD (reference sequence). V was pared by 0 bases and J by 1 base, with 4 bases between.

The chain combines TRBV7-2 with TRBJ2-7; tentative D call: TRBD2 (5 bases). Germline-derived CDR1 and CDR2 are SGHTA and FQGNSA. Trimming removed 1 base at V and 7 bases at J, with 11 bases between. This CDR3 is built from 13 residues. The CDR3 loop is CASSLVSQREQYF. The CDR3, as DNA: TGTGCCAGCAGCTTAGTTTCCCAGCGGGAGCAGTACTTC.

On this clone itself: This sample includes further DNA sequences coding for the same CDR3. This chain uses TRBV5-1 with TRBJ1-3, with unresolved D. Trimming removed 0 bases from V and 0 bases from J, with 4 bases in between. CDR3 length: 14 amino acids. From germline, CDR1 is SGHRS and CDR2 YFSETQ. The CDR3: CASSLDNSGNTIYF. Here the CDR3 DNA reads TGCGCCAGCAGCTTGGATAACTCTGGAAACACCATATATTTT.

This clone was recorded a few times. V gene TRBV4-1 combines with J gene TRBJ1-5; maybe TRBD1 (6 bases). Trimming pared 4 bases from V and 2 bases from J, leaving 15 bases between. CDR3 size: 16 residues. Germline loops: CDR1 MGHRA, CDR2 YSYEKL. The CDR3 DNA sequence: TGCGCCAGCAGCCGCGGAAAGGGGGATGGCAATCAGCCCCAGCATTTT. Encoded protein: CASSRGKGDGNQPQHF.

The chain uses TRBV5-6 and TRBJ2-7; tentative D call: TRBD2 (7 bases). V was shortened by 4 bases and J by 1 base, with 9 bases between the two germline ends. CDR3 size: 13 residues. CDR1 SGHDT and CDR2 YYEEEE come from the germline V gene. CDR3 protein: CASSRGGSYEQYF. As DNA, the CDR3 is TGTGCCAGCAGCAGGGGGGGATCCTACGAGCAGTACTTC.

The chain employs TRBV19 and TRBJ2-2; 8 bases map to TRBD2. The CDR3 is 15 residues long. Germline values: CDR1 LNHDA, CDR2 SQIVND (reference sequence). V was pared by 2 bases and J by 7 bases, with 6 bases of the junction left unmatched. The CDR3 region has the DNA TGTGCCAGTAGTATAACGGGAGGGCCCTACGGGGAGCTGTTTTTT. Encoded protein: CASSITGGPYGELFF.

The chain couples TRBV4-2 to TRBJ1-4, with D unresolved. V was cut by 0 bases and J by 0 bases, with 23 bases left in between. Germline V CDR1 and CDR2: LGHNA, YNFKEQ. The CDR3 loop spans 21 amino acids. The CDR3 region is CASSQDHLGILTSATNEKLFF. In DNA form, the CDR3 reads TGTGCCAGCAGCCAAGATCACCTAGGTATACTCACCAGCGCAACTAATGAAAAACTGTTTTTT.